The next 18 T cell receptor beta chains were all read from a single sample in a study of human T cells and chemical hapten exposure. One entry per CDR3 protein results from TCRdb running MiXCR on the RACE reads. This sample carries approximately 97,000 distinct CDR3 sequences, 27% of them seen once, and the ten largest clones take about 9.4%. Described time point: patch test 3, about 24 weeks after DPC sensitization. The treatment is: therapeutic diphenylcyclopropenone sensitization with weekly scalp DPC. The sample in question was whole blood, obtained in connection with sensitization to the hapten diphenylcyclopropenone (DPC). The receptors derive from a man aged 35 to 55 with alopecia areata. Some clones in this sample may be carry-over from other donors' samples.

This clonotype was seen a single time. The J gene is TRBJ1-3, the V gene TRBV12-3 or TRBV12-4, with D unclear. The germline V and J ends were trimmed by 0 bases and 0 bases, with 9 bases remaining between them. This CDR3 spans 16 amino acids. The CDR3 DNA is TGTGCCAGCAGTTTAGCGCTGGCAGACTCTGGAAACACCATATATTTT. The encoded protein is CASSLALADSGNTIYF.

For the CDR3, the DNA is TGTGCCAGCAGCTTAGTTAGGAGCGGGAGTTGGACCGGGGAGCTGTTTTTT. Amino acid sequence: CASSLVRSGSWTGELFF. This chain connects TRBV7-2 to TRBJ2-2; 8 positions agree with TRBD2. After removal of 1 base from V and 5 bases from J, the junction contained 9 bases not matched to a gene. Per germline, CDR1 SGHTA and CDR2 FQGNSA. The length of the CDR3 is 17 residues.

The chain combines TRBV5-1 with TRBJ2-5; possibly TRBD1 for D (6 bases). The CDR3 sequence is 15 residues long. Trimming removed 0 bases from V and 1 base from J, with 10 bases in between. The germline V gene encodes CDR1 SGHRS and CDR2 YFSETQ. CDR3 DNA: TGCGCCAGCAGCTTGGATCCCAGGGGCCAAGAGACCCAGTACTTC. Translated, it gives CASSLDPRGQETQYF.

The V and J genes are TRBV7-2 and TRBJ1-1; weak D call: TRBD1 (5 bases). Germline V gene sequence: CDR1 SGHTA, CDR2 FQGNSA. The CDR3 runs 12 residues. V gave up 5 bases and J gave up 7 bases, with 11 bases separating them. The CDR3 DNA follows: TGTGCCAGCAGCAACCGGGGCCTTGAAGCTTTCTTT. Its protein product is CASSNRGLEAFF.

The chain uses TRBV7-2 and TRBJ2-3; D might be TRBD2 (5 bases). This CDR3 contains 15 residues. Germline CDR1 reads SGHTA; CDR2 reads FQGNSA. The ends were cut back, 5 bases at V and 0 bases at J, with 12 bases in the middle. CDR3 DNA sequence: TGTGCCAGCAGCCAAAATCCGGGAAGCACAGATACGCAGTATTTT. It yields the protein CASSQNPGSTDTQYF.

The chain joins TRBV5-4 to TRBJ2-7, with D perhaps matching TRBD2 (6 bases). Germline V gene data show CDR1 as SGHNT and CDR2 as YYREEE (reference sequence). The germline V and J ends were trimmed by 0 bases and 3 bases, with 10 bases remaining between them. This CDR3 region has 14 residues. The CDR3 region has the DNA TGTGCCAGCAGCTTGGCTGCTAGCGACTACGAGCAGTACTTC. Translating gives CASSLAASDYEQYF.

The chain is built from TRBV5-1 and TRBJ1-4; 8 bases fit TRBD1. Unmatched junction bases numbered 6, after V lost 2 bases and J lost 6 bases. The length of the CDR3 is 15 residues. From germline, CDR1 is SGHRS and CDR2 YFSETQ. The CDR3 DNA reads TGCGCCAGCAGCTTCTCGACAGGGGCAGATGAAAAACTGTTTTTT. Residues: CASSFSTGADEKLFF.

This clonotype was counted between two and nine times. The chain links TRBV6-5 to TRBJ2-5, with 11 nucleotides matching TRBD2. From germline, CDR1 is MNHEY and CDR2 SVGAGI. The CDR3 has 16 amino acids. The junction had 5 bases not matched to a gene; V was cut back by 2 bases and J by 3 bases. CDR3 loop: CASSYPLAGGEETQYF. In DNA, the CDR3 is TGTGCCAGCAGTTACCCGTTAGCGGGAGGGGAAGAGACCCAGTACTTC.

The chain carries TRBV12-3 or TRBV12-4 and TRBJ2-7; D unclear. CDR3 length: 19 residues. Between the trimmed V and J ends, which lost 1 base and 0 bases, there was a span of 22 bases. Here the CDR3 DNA reads TGTGCCAGCAGTTTAGGGACCCCTCTTGGCCTGAACTACTCCTACGAGCAGTACTTC. Translation gives CASSLGTPLGLNYSYEQYF.

V and J are TRBV7-9 and TRBJ1-1, with D unclear. V gave up 3 bases and J gave up 1 base, with 12 bases separating them. Germline CDR1 SEHNR, CDR2 FQNEAQ (reference sequence). The CDR3 is 15 amino acids. The CDR3 loop reads CASSFLQNWNTEAFF. In nucleotides, the CDR3 is TGTGCCAGCAGCTTCCTACAGAACTGGAACACTGAAGCTTTCTTT. Filled out from reference TRBV7-9 and TRBJ1-1, the complete variable domain reads DTGVSQNPRHKITKRGQNVTFRCDPISEHNRLYWYRQTLGQGPEFLTYFQNEAQLEKSRLLSDRFSAERPKGSFSTLEIQRTEQGDSAMYLCASSFLQNWNTEAFFGQGTRLTVV.

The rearrangement links TRBV28 to TRBJ2-7; 7 nucleotides align to TRBD2. Germline loops: CDR1 MDHEN, CDR2 SYDVKM. The V gene end was trimmed by 7 bases and the J gene end by 1 base; junction bases not matched to a gene: 13. The CDR3 is 16 residues long. The CDR3 DNA follows: TGTGCCAGCACGAAAGGGAGCCTAGCGGCATCCTACGAGCAGTACTTC. It specifies CASTKGSLAASYEQYF.

This clonotype was detected a few times. The CDR3 DNA sequence: TGTGCCAGCACCGACTTCTCCTACAATGAGCAGTTCTTC. Translated, it gives CASTDFSYNEQFF. V is TRBV12-3 or TRBV12-4 and J is TRBJ2-1, with D unresolved. Trimming took 7 bases from V and 0 from J, leaving 7 bases between them. This CDR3 contains 13 residues.

This clonotype came up a few times. The V call is TRBV2, the J call TRBJ1-5; TRBD1 matches 7 bases. This CDR3 spans 14 amino acids. Trimming cost V 6 bases and J 6 bases; bases outside gene matches: 8. The germline V gene has CDR1 SNHLY and CDR2 FYNNEI. The CDR3: CASRFDREGQPQHF. The CDR3 DNA reads as TGTGCCAGCAGATTTGACAGGGAGGGTCAGCCCCAGCATTTT.

This chain connects TRBV5-1 to TRBJ2-7; maybe TRBD1 (6 bases). The CDR3 totals 15 residues. Germline V lookup: CDR1 SGHRS, CDR2 YFSETQ. V was pared by 4 bases and J by 1 base, with 15 bases between. CDR3 coding DNA: TGCGCCAGCAGCCCACAGGGATCAGGGTCCTACGAGCAGTACTTC. This codes for CASSPQGSGSYEQYF.

There are a few counts of this clonotype. The V call is TRBV14, the J call TRBJ2-3; D is undetermined. The CDR3 consists of 16 residues. V lost 0 bases, J lost 1 base, and 11 bases lay in between. CDR1 and CDR2 (germline): SGHDN, FVKESK. CDR3: CASSQDVGVRTDTQYF. The CDR3 region has the DNA TGTGCCAGCAGCCAAGATGTGGGTGTCCGCACAGATACGCAGTATTTT. The full variable domain, in which reference TRBV14 and TRBJ2-3 provide the parts outside the CDR3, is EAGVTQFPSHSVIEKGQTVTLRCDPISGHDNLYWYRRVMGKEIKFLLHFVKESKQDESGMPNNRFLAERTGGTYSTLKVQPAELEDSGVYFCASSQDVGVRTDTQYFGPGTRLTVL.

This clonotype has only one observation. The rearrangement joins TRBV6-5 to TRBJ1-4, with 7 bases identical to TRBD1. Germline V gene data show CDR1 as MNHEY and CDR2 as SVGAGI. The CDR3 length is 13 residues. Unmatched junction bases numbered 7, after V lost 8 bases and J lost 7 bases. The chain's CDR3 is CASGRQGGEKLFF. CDR3 in DNA: TGTGCCAGCGGCAGACAGGGCGGTGAAAAACTGTTTTTT.

This clonotype was found once. CDR3 nucleotides: TGTGCCAGCAGCCTTACTAGCGGGCTCACTGGGGAGACCCAGTACTTC. It yields the protein CASSLTSGLTGETQYF. The genes are TRBV14 and TRBJ2-5; 9 bases agree with TRBD2. Germline values: CDR1 SGHDN, CDR2 FVKESK. The length of the CDR3 is 16 residues. The ends lost 4 bases at V and 5 bases at J; junction bases unmatched: 11.

This clonotype was seen a few times. The V and J genes are TRBV20-1 and TRBJ2-3; D unclear. V lost 1 base to trimming and J lost 2 bases, with 13 bases between them. The CDR3 is 15 residues long. CDR1 and CDR2 from the germline V gene are DFQATT and SNEGSKA (reference sequence). The CDR3 region is CSARVPARYTDTQYF. The CDR3 nucleotides read TGCAGTGCTAGAGTGCCGGCTAGATACACAGATACGCAGTATTTT.